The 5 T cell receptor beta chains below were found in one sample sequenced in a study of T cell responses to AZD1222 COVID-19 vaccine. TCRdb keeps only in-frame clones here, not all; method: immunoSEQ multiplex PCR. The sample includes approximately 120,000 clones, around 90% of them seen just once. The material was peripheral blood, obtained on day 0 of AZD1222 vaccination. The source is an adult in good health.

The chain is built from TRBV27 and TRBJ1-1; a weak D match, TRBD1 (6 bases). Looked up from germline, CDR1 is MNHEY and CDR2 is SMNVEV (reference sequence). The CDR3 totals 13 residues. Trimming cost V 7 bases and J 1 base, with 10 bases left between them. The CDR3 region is CASMEGGNTEAFF. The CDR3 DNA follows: TGTGCCAGCATGGAGGGGGGGAACACTGAAGCTTTCTTT.

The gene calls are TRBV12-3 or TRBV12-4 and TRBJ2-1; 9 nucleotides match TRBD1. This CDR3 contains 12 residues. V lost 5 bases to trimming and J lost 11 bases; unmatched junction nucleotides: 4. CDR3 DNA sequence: TGTGCCAGCAGTCTGGGACAGGGTAAGCAGTTCTTC. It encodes CASSLGQGKQFF.

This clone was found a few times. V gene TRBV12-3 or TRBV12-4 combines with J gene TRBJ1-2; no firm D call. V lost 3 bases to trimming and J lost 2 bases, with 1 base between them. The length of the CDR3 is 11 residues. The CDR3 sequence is CASSFNYGYTF. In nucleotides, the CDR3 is TGTGCCAGCAGTTTCAACTATGGCTACACCTTC.

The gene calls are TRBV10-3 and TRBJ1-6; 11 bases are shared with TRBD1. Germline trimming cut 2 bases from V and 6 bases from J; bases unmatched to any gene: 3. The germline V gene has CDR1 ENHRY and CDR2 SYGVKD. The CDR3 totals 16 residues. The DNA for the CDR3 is TGTGCCATCAGTGAGGGGGGGACAGGGGGTAATTCACCCCTCCACTTT. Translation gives CAISEGGTGGNSPLHF.

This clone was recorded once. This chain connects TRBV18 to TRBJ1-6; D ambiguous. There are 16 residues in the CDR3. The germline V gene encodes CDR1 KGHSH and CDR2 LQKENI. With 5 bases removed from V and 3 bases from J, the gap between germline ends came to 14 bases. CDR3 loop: CASSEREGIYNSPLHF. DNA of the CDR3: TGTGCCAGCTCAGAGAGGGAGGGCATCTATAATTCACCCCTCCACTTT.